The clone carrying this T cell receptor beta chain was counted at least ten times. What it binds is not known. These data originate in a study of T cells in Graves' hyperthyroidism and ophthalmopathy. General study results and limits: Model output signaled ophthalmopathy a median approximately six months ahead of onset. Most thyroid-expanded clonotypes above 0.001 were also found in blood.

Amplified TCR beta CDR3 regions derived from RNA transcripts. During a first-round RT-PCR of the TCR CDR3, the HTBI primer set was used. TCRdb independently ran MiXCR on the multiplex PCR reads; one entry per CDR3 protein. The profile shows 300,000 to 450,000 distinct CDR3 sequences, approximately 17% of them singletons. A NOSPECS grade of at least 4, a Clinical Activity Score of at least 3 and duration under 3 months were recorded in ophthalmopathy patients. Uncontrolled infection, other autoimmune disease, pregnancy and lactation each barred patients from inclusion. This sequence originates from a young man with Graves' ophthalmopathy. Sequences were obtained from blood.

CDR3 DNA sequence: TGTGCCAGCAGTCTCGGACAGGGGTATGAGCAGTTCTTC. This codes for CASSLGQGYEQFF. This chain links TRBV27 with TRBJ2-1; 9 bases line up with TRBD1. Trimming took 5 bases from V and 8 from J; bases not matched to a gene: 4. The CDR3 is 13 residues long. The germline gives CDR1 MNHEY, CDR2 SMNVEV (reference sequence).